These 8 T cell receptor beta chains were sequenced from one sample in a study of T cells in Graves' hyperthyroidism and ophthalmopathy. From RNA transcripts, TCR beta CDR3 regions were amplified. First-round RT-PCR of the TCR CDR3 relied on the HTBI primer set. TCRdb re-called the multiplex PCR reads with MiXCR, one entry per CDR3 protein. Of 550,000 to 800,000 distinct CDR3 sequences listed, 16% were seen once; the top ten hold under 8.5%. The sequenced sample consisted of blood. Receptors originate from a man between 18 and 35 years old with Graves' hyperthyroidism.

This clonotype appeared many times. This chain connects TRBV7-2 to TRBJ2-7; D is ambiguous. The CDR3 runs 14 residues. The V gene lost 1 base and the J gene lost 0 bases, with 7 bases spanning the gap. Germline V gene data show CDR1 as SGHTA and CDR2 as FQGNSA. For the CDR3, the DNA is TGTGCCAGCAGCTTAGGTCCGGTCTCCTACGAGCAGTACTTC. This translates into CASSLGPVSYEQYF.

The chain employs TRBV9 and TRBJ1-1, with TRBD1 matching 7 bases. The CDR3 has 16 residues. Germline V CDR1 and CDR2: SGDLS, YYNGEE. The V and J ends lost 4 bases and 4 bases, in that order; junction bases with no gene match: 13. The CDR3 DNA is TGTGCCAGCAGCCAACCCAGAACAGGGGAGCGCACTGAAGCTTTCTTT. Encoded protein: CASSQPRTGERTEAFF.

This clonotype was seen at least ten times. The chain uses TRBV28 and TRBJ1-2; a weak D match, TRBD1 (6 bases). The CDR3 runs 14 residues. Germline V gives CDR1 MDHEN, CDR2 SYDVKM. The germline V and J ends were trimmed by 3 bases and 5 bases, with 13 bases remaining between them. The DNA for the CDR3 is TGTGCCAGCAGTTTGGGGGGCGTAGGGTATGGCTACACCTTC. Residues: CASSLGGVGYGYTF.

CDR3 coding DNA: TGTGCCAGCAGTTTATCTGGTTTTGGGGAGGGAAAACTGTTTTTT. Translated: CASSLSGFGEGKLFF. The chain couples TRBV28 to TRBJ1-4; D is unresolved. Trimming took off 1 base at V and 10 bases at J, with 16 bases between the two ends. Germline CDR1 MDHEN, CDR2 SYDVKM. The CDR3 extends over 15 amino acids. Variable domain in full (rest from reference TRBV28 and TRBJ1-4): DVKVTQSSRYLVKRTGEKVFLECVQDMDHENMFWYRQDPGLGLRLIYFSYDVKMKEKGDIPEGYSVSREKKERFSLILESASTNQTSMYLCASSLSGFGEGKLFFGSGTQLSVL.

The table lists this clonotype with a few counts. This chain joins TRBV5-6 and TRBJ1-6; maybe TRBD1 (5 bases). This CDR3 is 15 amino acids long. The germline V gene encodes CDR1 SGHDT and CDR2 YYEEEE. V was cut by 0 bases and J by 9 bases, with 13 bases left in between. The CDR3 sequence is CASSLGRGLGSPLHF. In DNA form, the CDR3 reads TGTGCCAGCAGCTTGGGTAGGGGACTAGGTTCACCCCTCCACTTT. Full variable domain (outside the CDR3, taken from reference TRBV5-6 and TRBJ1-6): DAGVTQSPTHLIKTRGQQVTLRCSPKSGHDTVSWYQQALGQGPQFIFQYYEEEERQRGNFPDRFSGHQFPNYSSELNVNALLLGDSALYLCASSLGRGLGSPLHFGNGTRLTVT.

The J gene is TRBJ2-1, the V gene TRBV6-2 or TRBV6-3; D possibly corresponds to TRBD1 (6 bases). The CDR3 covers 17 residues. V was pared by 4 bases and J by 6 bases, with 22 bases between. CDR1 and CDR2 (germline): MNHEY, SVGEGT. The CDR3 coding sequence is TGTGCCAGCAGTTCCCAAGAACCAGAGGGACACCCCAATGAGCAGTTCTTC. Translation: CASSSQEPEGHPNEQFF.

V usage is TRBV20-1 and J usage is TRBJ2-2, with TRBD2 matching over 9 bases. The CDR3 is 17 amino acids. J lost 0 bases, V lost 0 bases, and 5 bases had no gene match. Germline CDR1 and CDR2: DFQATT and SNEGSKA (reference sequence). CDR3 amino acids: CSARDRLAGSNTGELFF. CDR3 nucleotide sequence: TGCAGTGCTAGAGATCGGCTAGCGGGGTCGAACACCGGGGAGCTGTTTTTT.

The chain joins TRBV24-1 to TRBJ2-1, with 10 bases fitting TRBD2. CDR1 KGHDR and CDR2 SFDVKD come from the germline V gene. There are 17 residues in the CDR3. With 5 bases clipped from V and 3 bases from J, the junction kept 9 bases outside the gene matches. The CDR3 region has the DNA TGTGCCACCAGTGGAGGGCTAGCGGGAGTTTACTACAATGAGCAGTTCTTC. Protein product: CATSGGLAGVYYNEQFF.